Listed here are 5 T cell receptor beta chains from one sample, sequenced in a study of blood T cell repertoires in COVID-19. The assay was immunoSEQ multiplex PCR, and TCRdb's table has in-frame clones only and misses some. This table holds 100,000 to 120,000 clones, 65% to 90% found once. Source material: peripheral blood. The origin of the receptors is a man aged 45-65 years with acute or convalescent COVID-19.

This chain uses TRBV6-6 with TRBJ2-5; D is possibly TRBD1 (6 bases). Trimming removed 8 bases at V and 4 bases at J, with 17 bases between. Germline CDR1 and CDR2: MNHNY and SVGAGI (reference sequence). There are 14 residues in the CDR3. CDR3 sequence (DNA): TGTGCCAGCTCCCCGGAGGCCAGGGGAGAGACCCAGTACTTC. Translating it yields CASSPEARGETQYF.

The CDR3 DNA reads TGTGCCAGCAGCATGGGACAGGGGGACGAGCAGTTCTTC. This sequence encodes CASSMGQGDEQFF. The J gene is TRBJ2-1, the V gene TRBV5-8; TRBD1 aligns across 11 bases. The V and J ends lost 4 bases and 10 bases, in that order; junction bases with no gene match: 4. Germline loops: CDR1 SGHTS, CDR2 YDEGEE. The CDR3 is made up of 13 amino acids.

The DNA for the CDR3 is TGTGCCAGCAGCCAAGTCGGCAGGGAATATGCTGAAGCTTTCTTT. Protein product: CASSQVGREYAEAFF. The chain carries TRBV14 and TRBJ1-1, with D tentatively TRBD1 (5 bases). This CDR3 has 15 amino acids. The germline gives CDR1 SGHDN, CDR2 FVKESK. Deletions cut 1 base from V and 6 bases from J, with 15 bases between.

The gene calls are TRBV19 and TRBJ2-4, with 7 bases fitting TRBD1. The V gene end was trimmed by 3 bases and the J gene end by 1 base; junction bases not matched to a gene: 3. The CDR3 is 15 amino acids. Germline V lookup: CDR1 LNHDA, CDR2 SQIVND (reference sequence). CDR3 residues: CASSIQGVAKNIQYF. The CDR3 DNA follows: TGTGCCAGTAGTATTCAGGGGGTGGCCAAAAACATTCAGTACTTC.

The chain combines TRBV4-2 with TRBJ1-1, with 7 bases lining up with TRBD1. Germline V gene sequence: CDR1 LGHNA, CDR2 YNFKEQ. With 2 bases clipped from V and 3 bases from J, the junction kept 21 bases outside the gene matches. This CDR3 region has 20 residues. In nucleotides, the CDR3 is TGTGCCAGCAGCCAAAGAATCCTACACACCGGACAGGCCGGGGACACTGAAGCTTTCTTT. Protein product: CASSQRILHTGQAGDTEAFF.